The 18 T cell receptor beta chains below come from one sample, sequenced in a study of control samples from healthy donors and cancer patients. The repertoire was sequenced with immunoSEQ multiplex PCR; TCRdb's copy has only in-frame clones and lacks some. Here the sample spans fewer than 200,000 clones, 85% to 95% being singletons. Sequencing was carried out using blood. These receptors were taken from an older woman in good health.

This clone was detected once. V is TRBV2 and J is TRBJ1-2; D is perhaps TRBD1 (5 bases). With 7 bases removed from V and 3 bases from J, the gap between germline ends came to 18 bases. The CDR3 runs to 15 residues. Per the germline V gene, CDR1 is SNHLY and CDR2 is FYNNEI. The CDR3 DNA reads TGTGCCAGCAAACCACAGGAAAGAGATTACTATGGCTACACCTTC. Protein: CASKPQERDYYGYTF.

This chain uses TRBV12-5 with TRBJ2-4, with D possibly being TRBD1 (5 bases). Germline V gene data show CDR1 as LGHNT and CDR2 as FRNRAP. The CDR3 has 13 residues. V was cut by 0 bases and J by 8 bases, with 8 bases left in between. The CDR3 region is CASGLVGPDIQYF. The CDR3 DNA reads TGTGCTAGTGGTTTGGTGGGGCCGGACATTCAGTACTTC.

The chain is built from TRBV2 and TRBJ1-4; 10 bases line up with TRBD1. This CDR3 has 14 residues. CDR1 SNHLY and CDR2 FYNNEI come from the germline V gene. V lost 6 bases to trimming and J lost 12 bases; unmatched junction nucleotides: 10. The DNA of the CDR3 is TGTGCCAGCAGCCCTAGGACAGGGGGGTCCGAACTGTTTTTT. Amino acids: CASSPRTGGSELFF.

V and J are TRBV14 and TRBJ2-5; 8 bases are a match to TRBD1. Germline V CDR1 and CDR2: SGHDN, FVKESK. CDR3 length equals 17 residues. The junction had 13 bases not matched to a gene; V was cut back by 2 bases and J by 5 bases. Written as DNA, the CDR3 is TGTGCCAGCAGCCAACCCGCTATGGCAGGGGGCTTGGAGACCCAGTACTTC. Translating it yields CASSQPAMAGGLETQYF. Complete variable domain (other parts from reference TRBV14 and TRBJ2-5): EAGVTQFPSHSVIEKGQTVTLRCDPISGHDNLYWYRRVMGKEIKFLLHFVKESKQDESGMPNNRFLAERTGGTYSTLKVQPAELEDSGVYFCASSQPAMAGGLETQYFGPGTRLLVL.

This chain uses TRBV19 with TRBJ2-5, with 8 bases that match TRBD2. This CDR3 comprises 15 residues. With V trimmed by 1 base and J by 5 bases, 6 bases remained unmatched. Germline V gives CDR1 LNHDA, CDR2 SQIVND (reference sequence). CDR3 nucleotide sequence: TGTGCCAGTAGTATAGGGGGGACTAGAAGTGAGACCCAGTACTTC. It translates to CASSIGGTRSETQYF. Full variable domain (remainder filled in from reference TRBV19 and TRBJ2-5): DGGITQSPKYLFRKEGQNVTLSCEQNLNHDAMYWYRQDPGQGLRLIYYSQIVNDFQKGDIAEGYSVSREKKESFPLTVTSAQKNPTAFYLCASSIGGTRSETQYFGPGTRLLVL.

The CDR3: CASSVVSAFGDTQYF. The DNA of the CDR3 is TGTGCCAGCAGCGTAGTATCAGCTTTTGGAGATACGCAGTATTTT. This sequence joins TRBV9 and TRBJ2-3; D not resolved. Germline lookup yields CDR1 SGDLS and CDR2 YYNGEE. V lost 0 bases and J lost 5, with 13 bases in between. This CDR3 has 15 residues. Together with reference TRBV9 and TRBJ2-3, the CDR3 gives the full variable domain: DSGVTQTPKHLITATGQRVTLRCSPRSGDLSVYWYQQSLDQGLQFLIQYYNGEERAKGNILERFSAQQFPDLHSELNLSSLELGDSALYFCASSVVSAFGDTQYFGPGTRLTVL.

This chain uses TRBV4-3 with TRBJ1-1, with D unresolved. Germline V gives CDR1 LGHNA, CDR2 YSLEER. Trimming left V 4 bases short and J 2 bases short, with 5 bases between. The CDR3 extends over 12 amino acids. CDR3 DNA sequence: TGCGCCAGCAGCCTTTACAACACTGAAGCTTTCTTT. Amino acids: CASSLYNTEAFF.

V and J are TRBV7-9 and TRBJ1-3, with a weak D call TRBD1 (6 bases). The CDR3 runs to 15 residues. Trimming stripped 5 bases from V and 2 bases from J, with 13 bases between. Germline CDR1 is SEHNR and CDR2 is FQNEAQ (reference sequence). Written as DNA, the CDR3 is TGTGCCAGCAGCCTTAGGGCAGGGGCTGGAAACACCATATATTTT. Translated, it gives CASSLRAGAGNTIYF. Full variable domain (remainder filled in from reference TRBV7-9 and TRBJ1-3): DTGVSQNPRHKITKRGQNVTFRCDPISEHNRLYWYRQTLGQGPEFLTYFQNEAQLEKSRLLSDRFSAERPKGSFSTLEIQRTEQGDSAMYLCASSLRAGAGNTIYFGEGSWLTVV.

The rearrangement uses TRBV29-1 and TRBJ1-1; D gene ambiguous. Germline V CDR1 and CDR2: SQVTM, ANQGSEA. The CDR3 length is 10 residues. V was clipped by 7 bases and J by 6 bases, with 9 bases between them. The CDR3 DNA is TGCAGCGGCGAAGGCGCTGAAGCTTTCTTT. Translating gives CSGEGAEAFF.

This clone was observed a single time. The chain links TRBV6-2 or TRBV6-3 to TRBJ1-2; D call uncertain. Germline loops: CDR1 MNHEY, CDR2 SVGEGT. The CDR3 length is 12 residues. Trimming removed 5 bases from V and 6 bases from J, with 10 bases in between. Here the CDR3 reads CASSRLLDGYTF. Here the CDR3 DNA reads TGTGCCAGCAGTCGTTTGCTGGATGGCTACACCTTC.

The V and J genes are TRBV7-3 and TRBJ2-1, with D maybe TRBD1 (6 bases). The V end lost 2 bases, the J end lost 6 bases, and 11 bases lay between the germline ends. Germline V gives CDR1 SGHTA, CDR2 FQGTGA. CDR3 size: 14 residues. The CDR3 reads CASSLATGRNEQFF. The CDR3 DNA is TGTGCCAGCAGCTTAGCGACAGGTCGCAATGAGCAGTTCTTC.

The V gene is TRBV4-3, the J gene TRBJ1-4; D gene unclear. The germline gives CDR1 LGHNA, CDR2 YSLEER. The germline V and J ends were trimmed by 0 bases and 3 bases, with 11 bases remaining between them. The CDR3 loop spans 16 amino acids. The CDR3: CASSQDPAASNEKLFF. The CDR3 nucleotides read TGCGCCAGCAGCCAAGATCCGGCAGCATCTAATGAAAAACTGTTTTTT.

The table lists this clone with a few counts. V usage is TRBV18 and J usage is TRBJ2-7; tentative D call: TRBD2 (6 bases). Trimming left V 0 bases short and J 1 base short, with 10 bases between. Germline V CDR1 and CDR2: KGHSH, LQKENI. The CDR3 loop spans 15 amino acids. CDR3 in amino acids: CASSPPAGRSYEQYF. CDR3 nucleotide sequence: TGTGCCAGCTCACCACCGGCGGGGAGGTCCTACGAGCAGTACTTC. Full variable domain (remainder filled in from reference TRBV18 and TRBJ2-7): NAGVMQNPRHLVRRRGQEARLRCSPMKGHSHVYWYRQLPEEGLKFMVYLQKENIIDESGMPKERFSAEFPKEGPSILRIQQVVRGDSAAYFCASSPPAGRSYEQYFGPGTRLTVT.

The chain has TRBV6-5 and TRBJ2-7, with D perhaps TRBD2 (5 bases). The CDR3 is 14 amino acids. The V end was cut by 2 bases, the J end by 2 bases, with 10 bases between. Germline V gene lookup returns CDR1 MNHEY and CDR2 SVGAGI. The CDR3 is CASSYGVLAYEQYF. CDR3 nucleotides: TGTGCCAGCAGTTACGGCGTACTAGCCTACGAGCAGTACTTC.

In DNA, the CDR3 is TGTGCCAGCAGTCTACAGGGGTTTGAGGAGTATTTT. It is translated as CASSLQGFEEYF. The rearrangement uses TRBV6-2 or TRBV6-3 and TRBJ2-3, with 7 positions matching TRBD1. Germline V CDR1 and CDR2: MNHEY, SVGEGT. With V trimmed by 5 bases and J by 13 bases, 9 bases remained unmatched. The CDR3 is 12 residues long.

The chain has TRBV5-1 and TRBJ1-6; perhaps TRBD1 as D (6 bases). V gave up 0 bases and J gave up 11 bases, with 18 bases separating them. CDR1 is SGHRS, CDR2 YFSETQ, per germline. The CDR3 loop spans 16 amino acids. Written as DNA, the CDR3 is TGCGCCAGCAGCTTGGAACAGGGAGGTTATGGGGCACCCCTCCACTTT. Translating it yields CASSLEQGGYGAPLHF.

This rearrangement joins TRBV19 to TRBJ1-5, with D perhaps TRBD1 (5 bases). The V gene lost 5 bases and the J gene lost 0 bases, with 14 bases spanning the gap. Germline V gives CDR1 LNHDA, CDR2 SQIVND (reference sequence). The CDR3 is made up of 16 amino acids. DNA for the CDR3: TGTGCCAGTAGTCACTTTGGGGCACATAGCAATCAGCCCCAGCATTTT. Its translation is CASSHFGAHSNQPQHF.

The chain combines TRBV7-9 with TRBJ1-3; D ambiguous. CDR1 and CDR2 (germline): SEHNR, FQNEAQ (reference sequence). The CDR3 covers 14 residues. V was cut by 1 base and J by 0 bases, with 4 bases left in between. CDR3 sequence: CASSLGASGNTIYF. In nucleotides, the CDR3 is TGTGCCAGCAGCTTAGGAGCCTCTGGAAACACCATATATTTT.